The present entry profiles one TCR beta chain with its context. Antigen: not known. The CDR3 has 12 residues. V was trimmed by 3 bases and J by 3 bases, leaving 5 bases between them. Looked up from germline, CDR1 is KGHSH and CDR2 is LQKENI. This entry comes from a study of OX40 agonist ivuxolimab in advanced cancers. Across the study: Under the entry rules, prior anti-PD-1, anti-PD-L1 or anti-CTLA-4 therapy was allowed, and roughly 39% had some.

Points from the study as a whole: Clonal expansion was seen in CD4+ and CD8+ blood T cells by week 6 at 0.1 to 3.0 mg/kg.

The table came from immunoSEQ multiplex PCR; TCRdb's copy has only in-frame clones and leaves some out. The table has about 72,000 clones, roughly 87% seen once. The input for sequencing was CD4+ or CD8+ T cells sorted from blood, taken in a trial of the OX40 agonist ivuxolimab. The chain combines TRBV18 with TRBJ1-1, with D perhaps TRBD1 (5 bases). This clonotype was sampled from an adult with an advanced solid tumor such as melanoma, head and neck, liver or kidney cancer. The DNA for the CDR3 is TGTGCCAGCTCACCGGGGGACACTGAAGCTTTCTTT. It encodes CASSPGDTEAFF.